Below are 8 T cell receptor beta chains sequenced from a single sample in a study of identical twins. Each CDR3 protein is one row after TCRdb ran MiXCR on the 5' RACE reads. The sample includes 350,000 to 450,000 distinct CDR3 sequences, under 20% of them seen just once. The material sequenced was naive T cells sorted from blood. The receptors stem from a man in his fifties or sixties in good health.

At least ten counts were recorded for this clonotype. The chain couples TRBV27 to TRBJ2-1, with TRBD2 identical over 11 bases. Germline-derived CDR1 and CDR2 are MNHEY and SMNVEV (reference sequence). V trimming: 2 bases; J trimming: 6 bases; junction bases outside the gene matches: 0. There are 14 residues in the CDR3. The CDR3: CASSLGTSGNEQFF. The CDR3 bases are TGTGCCAGCAGTTTAGGGACTAGCGGCAATGAGCAGTTCTTC.

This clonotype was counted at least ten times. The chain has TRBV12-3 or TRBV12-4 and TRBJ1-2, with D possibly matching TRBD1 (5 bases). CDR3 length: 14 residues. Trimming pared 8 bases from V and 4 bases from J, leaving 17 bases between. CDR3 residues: CASGKGLPIYGYTF. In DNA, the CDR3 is TGTGCCAGCGGGAAGGGACTTCCGATCTATGGCTACACCTTC.

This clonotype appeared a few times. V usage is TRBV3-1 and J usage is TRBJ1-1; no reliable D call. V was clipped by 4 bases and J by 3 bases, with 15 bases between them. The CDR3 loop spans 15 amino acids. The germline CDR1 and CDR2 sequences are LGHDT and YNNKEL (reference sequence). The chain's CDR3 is CASSPSAGLDTEAFF. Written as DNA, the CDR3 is TGTGCCAGCAGCCCAAGCGCAGGCCTGGACACTGAAGCTTTCTTT.

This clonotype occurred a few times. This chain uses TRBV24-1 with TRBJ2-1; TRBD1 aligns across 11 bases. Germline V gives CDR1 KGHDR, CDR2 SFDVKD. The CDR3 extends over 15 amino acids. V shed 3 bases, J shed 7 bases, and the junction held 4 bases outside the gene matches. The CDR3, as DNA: TGTGCCACCAGTGATGTGGGGACAGGGGGGAATGAGCAGTTCTTC. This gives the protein CATSDVGTGGNEQFF.

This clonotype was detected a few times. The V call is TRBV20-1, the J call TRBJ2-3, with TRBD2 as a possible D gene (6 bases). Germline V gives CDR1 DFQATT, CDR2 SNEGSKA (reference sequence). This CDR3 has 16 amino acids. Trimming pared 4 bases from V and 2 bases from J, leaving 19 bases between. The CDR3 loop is CSATKTGVAVTDTQYF. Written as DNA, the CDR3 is TGCAGTGCTACGAAGACGGGGGTAGCGGTCACAGATACGCAGTATTTT.

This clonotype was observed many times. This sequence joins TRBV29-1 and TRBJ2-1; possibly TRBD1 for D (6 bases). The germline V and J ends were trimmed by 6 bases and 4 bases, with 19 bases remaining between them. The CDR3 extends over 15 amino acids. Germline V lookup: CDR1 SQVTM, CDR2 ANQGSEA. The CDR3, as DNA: TGCAGCGTGACCCCCTGGGGGCAAGGGTACAATGAGCAGTTCTTC. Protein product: CSVTPWGQGYNEQFF.

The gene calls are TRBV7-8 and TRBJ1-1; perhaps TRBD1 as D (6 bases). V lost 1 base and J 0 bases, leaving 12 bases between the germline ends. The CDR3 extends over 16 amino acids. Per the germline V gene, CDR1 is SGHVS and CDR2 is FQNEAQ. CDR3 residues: CASSLGRGGVNTEAFF. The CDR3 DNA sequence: TGTGCCAGCAGCTTAGGGCGGGGGGGCGTGAACACTGAAGCTTTCTTT.

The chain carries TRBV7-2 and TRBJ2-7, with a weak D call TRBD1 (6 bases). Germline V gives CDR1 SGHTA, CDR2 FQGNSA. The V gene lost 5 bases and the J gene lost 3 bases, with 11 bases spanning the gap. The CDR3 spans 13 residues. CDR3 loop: CASSQGGIYEQYF. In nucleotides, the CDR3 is TGTGCCAGCAGCCAAGGGGGTATCTACGAGCAGTACTTC.